This entry lists 6 T cell receptor beta chains sequenced from one sample in a study of CD8+ T cells in alopecia areata. Treatment reported: oral pan-JAK inhibitor, 5-10 mg twice daily. TCR sequencing used cDNA made by reverse transcription of extracted RNA. Using immunoSEQ multiplex PCR, the repertoire was profiled, and TCRdb retains in-frame clones only, with some absent. The table has 150,000 to 250,000 clones, nearly 60% seen once. The source was CD4+ T cells sorted from blood, collected at week 24, from a patient treated with tofacitinib. The source of these receptors is a human donor with alopecia areata.

The V call is TRBV29-1, the J call TRBJ2-5; TRBD2 matches at 8 bases. The CDR3 totals 14 residues. The germline CDR1 and CDR2 sequences are SQVTM and ANQGSEA. With V trimmed by 3 bases and J by 5 bases, 8 bases remained unmatched. The CDR3 sequence is CSVDVAGGVETQYF. DNA for the CDR3: TGCAGCGTTGATGTGGCGGGGGGAGTGGAGACCCAGTACTTC. The full variable domain, completed using reference TRBV29-1 and TRBJ2-5, is SAVISQKPSRDICQRGTSLTIQCQVDSQVTMMFWYRQQPGQSLTLIATANQGSEATYESGFVIDKFPISRPNLTFSTLTVSNMSPEDSSIYLCSVDVAGGVETQYFGPGTRLLVL.

This sequence joins TRBV29-1 and TRBJ1-1; D remains ambiguous. Germline loops: CDR1 SQVTM, CDR2 ANQGSEA. V was trimmed by 1 base and J by 10 bases, leaving 10 bases between them. CDR3 size: 11 residues. The CDR3 nucleotides are TGCAGCGTTGAAGTAGGTTGGCGAGCTTTCTTT. It translates to CSVEVGWRAFF. Full variable domain (remainder filled in from reference TRBV29-1 and TRBJ1-1): SAVISQKPSRDICQRGTSLTIQCQVDSQVTMMFWYRQQPGQSLTLIATANQGSEATYESGFVIDKFPISRPNLTFSTLTVSNMSPEDSSIYLCSVEVGWRAFFGQGTRLTVV.

V gene TRBV2 combines with J gene TRBJ1-5; D is ambiguous. The V end lost 7 bases, the J end lost 4 bases, and 11 bases lay between the germline ends. This CDR3 has 13 amino acids. Germline lookup yields CDR1 SNHLY and CDR2 FYNNEI. CDR3 sequence: CASMARENQPQHF. CDR3 in DNA: TGTGCCAGCATGGCGAGGGAAAATCAGCCCCAGCATTTT.

This clone showed up just a few times. The gene calls are TRBV10-3 and TRBJ1-2; 7 bases map to TRBD1. This CDR3 region has 14 residues. The junction had 3 bases not matched to a gene; V was cut back by 5 bases and J by 0 bases. CDR1 and CDR2 (germline): ENHRY, SYGVKD. CDR3 sequence reads: CAISTGATNYGYTF. CDR3 bases: TGTGCCATCAGTACAGGGGCTACTAACTATGGCTACACCTTC.

The chain has TRBV7-9 and TRBJ2-6; TRBD1 agrees at 7 bases. There are 17 residues in the CDR3. Germline CDR1 is SEHNR and CDR2 is FQNEAQ (reference sequence). V trimming: 3 bases; J trimming: 3 bases; junction bases outside the gene matches: 8. The CDR3 sequence: CASSFSQGLNGANVLTF. The DNA for the CDR3 is TGTGCCAGCAGCTTCTCACAGGGGCTTAATGGGGCCAACGTCCTGACTTTC.

V and J are TRBV7-9 and TRBJ1-2; no reliable D call. Germline V gene data show CDR1 as SEHNR and CDR2 as FQNEAQ (reference sequence). This CDR3 has 15 amino acids. V shed 1 base and J shed 7 bases, with 16 bases lying between them. CDR3 in DNA: TGTGCCAGCAGCTTAGGCTGGGATCAGGTTGTTGGCTACACCTTC. It translates to CASSLGWDQVVGYTF.